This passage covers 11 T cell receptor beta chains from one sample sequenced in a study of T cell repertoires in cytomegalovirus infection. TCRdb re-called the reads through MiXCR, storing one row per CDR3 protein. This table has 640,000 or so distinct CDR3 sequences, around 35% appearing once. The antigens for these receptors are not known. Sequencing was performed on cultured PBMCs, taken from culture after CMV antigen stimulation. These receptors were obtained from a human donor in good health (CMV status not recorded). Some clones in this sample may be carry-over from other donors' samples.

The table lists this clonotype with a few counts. The CDR3 region has the DNA TGTGCCAGCAGTTTTCTCGGGTTGGAAGAAGCTTTCTTT. The encoded protein is CASSFLGLEEAFF. J is TRBJ1-1 and V is TRBV27; D is unclear. CDR3 length: 13 amino acids. Germline V lookup: CDR1 MNHEY, CDR2 SMNVEV (reference sequence). V was shortened by 3 bases and J by 8 bases, with 13 bases between the two germline ends.

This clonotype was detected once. As DNA, the CDR3 is TGTGCCAGCGACCGACAGGGGGGCACCGGGGAGCTGTTTTTT. It translates to CASDRQGGTGELFF. J is TRBJ2-2 and V is TRBV28; 9 nucleotides line up with TRBD1. The CDR3 spans 14 residues. V was clipped by 8 bases and J by 4 bases; unmatched bases: 5. Germline V gene sequence: CDR1 MDHEN, CDR2 SYDVKM. The complete variable domain, with remaining parts taken from reference TRBV28 and TRBJ2-2, reads DVKVTQSSRYLVKRTGEKVFLECVQDMDHENMFWYRQDPGLGLRLIYFSYDVKMKEKGDIPEGYSVSREKKERFSLILESASTNQTSMYLCASDRQGGTGELFFGEGSRLTVL.

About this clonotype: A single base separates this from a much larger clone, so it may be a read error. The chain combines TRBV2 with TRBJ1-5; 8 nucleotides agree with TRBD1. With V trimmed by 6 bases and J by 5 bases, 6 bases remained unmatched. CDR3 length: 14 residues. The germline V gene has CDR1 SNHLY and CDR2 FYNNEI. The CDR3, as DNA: TGTGCCAGCAGCCAGGACAGGGACTATCAGCCCCAGCATTTT. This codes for CASSQDRDYQPQHF. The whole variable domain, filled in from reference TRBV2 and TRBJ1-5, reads EPEVTQTPSHQVTQMGQEVILRCVPISNHLYFYWYRQILGQKVEFLVSFYNNEISEKSEIFDDQFSVERPDGSNFTLKIRSTKLEDSAMYFCASSQDRDYQPQHFGDGTRLSIL.

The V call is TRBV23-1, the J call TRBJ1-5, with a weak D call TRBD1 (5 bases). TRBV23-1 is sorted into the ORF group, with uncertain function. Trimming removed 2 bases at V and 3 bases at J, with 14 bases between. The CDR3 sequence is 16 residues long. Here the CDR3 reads CASSQAGQSDNQPQHF. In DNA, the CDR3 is TGCGCCAGCAGTCAAGCGGGGCAATCAGACAATCAGCCCCAGCATTTT.

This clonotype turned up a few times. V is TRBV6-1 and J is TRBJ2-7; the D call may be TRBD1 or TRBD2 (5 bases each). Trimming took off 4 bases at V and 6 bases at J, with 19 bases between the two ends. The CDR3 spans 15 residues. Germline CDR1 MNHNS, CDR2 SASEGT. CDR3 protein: CASSGDPGGSLEQYF. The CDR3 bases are TGTGCCAGCAGTGGGGACCCTGGTGGCAGCCTCGAGCAGTACTTC.

The CDR3 region has the DNA TGTGCCAGCAGTTACGGACCAACGGGCTACACCTTC. Residues: CASSYGPTGYTF. V and J are TRBV6-5 and TRBJ1-2; D not resolved. Germline V gene data show CDR1 as MNHEY and CDR2 as SVGAGI. V dropped 2 bases and J dropped 8 bases, with 9 bases sitting between them. This CDR3 contains 12 residues.

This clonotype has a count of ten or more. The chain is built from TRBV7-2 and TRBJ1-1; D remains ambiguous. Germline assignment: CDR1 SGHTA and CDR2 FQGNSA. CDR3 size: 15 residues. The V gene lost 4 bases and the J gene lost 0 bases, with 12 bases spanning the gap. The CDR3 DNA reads TGTGCCAGCAGCTCCGGCAAGGATGTGAACACTGAAGCTTTCTTT. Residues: CASSSGKDVNTEAFF.

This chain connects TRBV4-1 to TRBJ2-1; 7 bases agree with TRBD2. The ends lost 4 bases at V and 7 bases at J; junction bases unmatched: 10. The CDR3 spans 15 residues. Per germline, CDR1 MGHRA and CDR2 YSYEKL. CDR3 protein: CASSPAQGGSNEQFF. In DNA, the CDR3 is TGCGCCAGCAGCCCCGCCCAGGGAGGGTCGAATGAGCAGTTCTTC.

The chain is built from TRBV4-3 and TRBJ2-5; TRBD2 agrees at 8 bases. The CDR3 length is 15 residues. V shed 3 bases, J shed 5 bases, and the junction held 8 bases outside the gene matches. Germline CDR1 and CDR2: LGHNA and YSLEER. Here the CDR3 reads CASSHQGGRLETQYF. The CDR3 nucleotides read TGCGCCAGCAGCCATCAGGGCGGGAGGCTGGAGACCCAGTACTTC.

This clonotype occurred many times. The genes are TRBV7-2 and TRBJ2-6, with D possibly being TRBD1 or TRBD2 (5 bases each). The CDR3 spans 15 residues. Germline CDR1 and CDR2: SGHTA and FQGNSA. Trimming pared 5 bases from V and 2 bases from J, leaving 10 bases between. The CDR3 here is CASSPWDPGANVLTF. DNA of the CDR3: TGTGCCAGCAGCCCCTGGGACCCTGGGGCCAACGTCCTGACTTTC.

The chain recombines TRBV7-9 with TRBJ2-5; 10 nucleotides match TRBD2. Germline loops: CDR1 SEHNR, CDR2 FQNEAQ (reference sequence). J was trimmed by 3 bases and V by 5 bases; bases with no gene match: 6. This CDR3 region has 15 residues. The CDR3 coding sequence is TGTGCCAGCAGCATACTAGCGGGGCCAAAAGAGACCCAGTACTTC. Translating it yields CASSILAGPKETQYF.